One and the same sample provided the 21 T cell receptor beta chains below, sequenced in a study of monozygotic twins with cystic fibrosis. Clones were read by immunoSEQ multiplex PCR, and TCRdb kept only the in-frame ones, dropping some. The table has approximately 33,000 clones, approximately 84% seen once. The sequenced material came from blood. The receptors were gathered from a girl aged 2 to 10 with cystic fibrosis.

The rearrangement uses TRBV2 and TRBJ2-4; D unclear. Germline V gene lookup returns CDR1 SNHLY and CDR2 FYNNEI. Trimming cost V 3 bases and J 4 bases, with 10 bases left between them. The CDR3 is 14 residues long. This CDR3 is CASSDSDLKNIQYF. CDR3 nucleotides: TGTGCCAGCAGTGATAGTGATCTAAAAAACATTCAGTACTTC.

The chain uses TRBV9 and TRBJ1-4, with 9 bases that match TRBD1. The CDR3 contains 18 residues. The germline V gene has CDR1 SGDLS and CDR2 YYNGEE. The J segment lost 4 bases and the V segment lost 0 bases, leaving 10 bases of the junction unmatched. DNA for the CDR3: TGTGCCAGCAGCGTAGCCGGACAACCGGGACAGGGTAATGAAAAACTGTTTTTT. Protein: CASSVAGQPGQGNEKLFF. The variable domain in full, with the rest retrieved from reference TRBV9 and TRBJ1-4, is DSGVTQTPKHLITATGQRVTLRCSPRSGDLSVYWYQQSLDQGLQFLIQYYNGEERAKGNILERFSAQQFPDLHSELNLSSLELGDSALYFCASSVAGQPGQGNEKLFFGSGTQLSVL.

The rearrangement links TRBV7-2 to TRBJ1-5; possibly TRBD1 for D (6 bases). Germline loops: CDR1 SGHTA, CDR2 FQGNSA. The CDR3 covers 14 residues. Trimming pared 3 bases from V and 4 bases from J, leaving 10 bases between. CDR3 nucleotide sequence: TGTGCCAGCAGCTTTGGACAGAGAAATCAGCCCCAGCATTTT. As protein: CASSFGQRNQPQHF.

This chain connects TRBV19 to TRBJ1-4; D unclear. CDR1 is LNHDA and CDR2 is SQIVND in the germline V gene (reference sequence). Trimming removed 3 bases from V and 4 bases from J, with 6 bases in between. The length of the CDR3 is 13 residues. This chain's CDR3 is CASSIVGNEKLFF. The CDR3 DNA reads as TGTGCCAGTAGTATCGTGGGTAATGAAAAACTGTTTTTT.

This clone was counted between two and nine times. This chain uses TRBV30 with TRBJ1-2; D is undetermined. Trimming cost V 3 bases and J 4 bases, with 15 bases left between them. The germline V gene has CDR1 GTSNPN and CDR2 SVGIG (reference sequence). This CDR3 contains 14 residues. CDR3 nucleotides: TGTGCCTGGAGCGGCGGTGGGGTGAGCTATGGCTACACCTTC. It translates to CAWSGGGVSYGYTF.

The chain carries TRBV9 and TRBJ2-1, with 11 bases that match TRBD2. J gave up 6 bases and V 4 bases, and 3 bases lay outside the gene matches. CDR1 is SGDLS and CDR2 is YYNGEE in the germline V gene. CDR3 length: 14 residues. The CDR3 DNA sequence: TGTGCCAGCAGCCCAGGACTAGCGGGCAATGAGCAGTTCTTC. Its translation: CASSPGLAGNEQFF.

This chain joins TRBV7-9 and TRBJ2-7; 7 positions match TRBD2. Trimming took 1 base from V and 5 from J; bases not matched to a gene: 11. From germline, CDR1 is SEHNR and CDR2 FQNEAQ (reference sequence). This CDR3 region has 16 residues. This CDR3 reads CASSLGRTRARDEQYF. Here the CDR3 DNA reads TGTGCCAGCAGCTTAGGACGGACTAGAGCTAGAGACGAGCAGTACTTC.

CDR3 in amino acids: CASSLVLVGTGGGEQYF. CDR3 nucleotide sequence: TGTGCCAGCAGCTTGGTCCTAGTGGGGACAGGGGGCGGAGAGCAGTACTTC. The gene calls are TRBV5-4 and TRBJ2-7, with 12 bases aligning to TRBD1. V shed 0 bases, J shed 7 bases, and the junction held 11 bases outside the gene matches. Per the germline V gene, CDR1 is SGHNT and CDR2 is YYREEE (reference sequence). The CDR3 spans 17 residues. Full variable domain (remainder filled in from reference TRBV5-4 and TRBJ2-7): ETGVTQSPTHLIKTRGQQVTLRCSSQSGHNTVSWYQQALGQGPQFIFQYYREEENGRGNFPPRFSGLQFPNYSSELNVNALELDDSALYLCASSLVLVGTGGGEQYFGPGTRLTVT.

The chain couples TRBV9 to TRBJ2-5; D ambiguous. CDR1 and CDR2 from the germline V gene are SGDLS and YYNGEE. The CDR3 runs 14 residues. Trimming pared 0 bases from V and 1 base from J, leaving 7 bases between. CDR3 in amino acids: CASSVAASQETQYF. As DNA, the CDR3 is TGTGCCAGCAGCGTAGCAGCATCCCAAGAGACCCAGTACTTC.

This chain joins TRBV27 and TRBJ1-2, with TRBD1 matching 7 bases. In germline, CDR1 is MNHEY, CDR2 SMNVEV (reference sequence). The CDR3 consists of 17 residues. V lost 0 bases to trimming and J lost 3 bases; unmatched junction nucleotides: 10. CDR3 bases: TGTGCCAGCAGTTTATCGTGGCAGGGGGTTCTGCACTATGGCTACACCTTC. Translation gives CASSLSWQGVLHYGYTF.

This clone has only a few counts. The chain carries TRBV9 and TRBJ1-2; possibly TRBD1 for D (5 bases). The germline CDR1 and CDR2 sequences are SGDLS and YYNGEE. The CDR3 totals 13 residues. Trimming cost V 0 bases and J 8 bases, with 11 bases left between them. CDR3 DNA: TGTGCCAGCAGCGTAGGGTTGGGGGACGGCTACACCTTC. This gives the protein CASSVGLGDGYTF.

The V and J genes are TRBV5-1 and TRBJ1-2; D is unclear. Germline values: CDR1 SGHRS, CDR2 YFSETQ. V was shortened by 0 bases and J by 4 bases, with 10 bases between the two germline ends. The CDR3 is made up of 14 amino acids. CDR3 protein: CASSLVSSFYGYTF. CDR3 nucleotides: TGCGCCAGCAGCTTGGTATCCAGTTTCTATGGCTACACCTTC.

The chain combines TRBV21-1 with TRBJ2-2. TRBV21-1 is a listed pseudogene. This CDR3 has 17 residues. The CDR3 loop is CASSNGGDSGNTGELFF. As DNA, the CDR3 is TGTGCCAGCAGCAATGGGGGGGACAGTGGGAACACCGGGGAGCTGTTTTTT.

This chain links TRBV7-8 with TRBJ2-1, with D possibly called TRBD1 or TRBD2 (5 bases each). The CDR3 sequence is 15 residues long. Germline V gives CDR1 SGHVS, CDR2 FQNEAQ. The V end was cut by 3 bases, the J end by 0 bases, with 9 bases between. The CDR3 DNA sequence: TGTGCCAGCAGCTTTACTGGGGGCTCCTACAATGAGCAGTTCTTC. Protein sequence: CASSFTGGSYNEQFF.

The rearrangement links TRBV30 to TRBJ1-2; D is uncertain. The V and J ends lost 1 base and 2 bases respectively, with 11 bases between them. There are 14 residues in the CDR3. The germline CDR1 and CDR2 sequences are GTSNPN and SVGIG (reference sequence). The CDR3 DNA is TGTGCCTGGAGTGGCGACCGGGCGAACTATGGCTACACCTTC. Translating gives CAWSGDRANYGYTF.

The table lists this clone with a count of one. The chain recombines TRBV4-1 with TRBJ1-1, with D unclear. The ends were cut back, 5 bases at V and 4 bases at J, with 8 bases in the middle. This CDR3 has 12 amino acids. Germline V lookup: CDR1 MGHRA, CDR2 YSYEKL. The DNA of the CDR3 is TGCGCCAGCAGCGGGTTGGGCACTGAAGCTTTCTTT. Amino acid sequence: CASSGLGTEAFF.

J is TRBJ2-1 and V is TRBV6-5; D assignment may be TRBD1 or TRBD2 (5 bases each). This CDR3 spans 15 amino acids. Trimming stripped 3 bases from V and 10 bases from J, with 19 bases between. Germline-derived CDR1 and CDR2 are MNHEY and SVGAGI. CDR3 DNA: TGTGCCAGCAGTTATCCCAATACCGGGACGCAGGAGCAGTTCTTC. Protein sequence: CASSYPNTGTQEQFF.

This clone was detected a few times. The gene calls are TRBV30 and TRBJ1-2, with TRBD1 identical over 9 bases. V trimming: 1 base; J trimming: 3 bases; junction bases outside the gene matches: 6. Germline CDR1 and CDR2: GTSNPN and SVGIG (reference sequence). CDR3 size: 15 residues. The DNA for the CDR3 is TGTGCCTGGAGTGACCCGGACAGGGGAGACTATGGCTACACCTTC. Its translation is CAWSDPDRGDYGYTF.

V and J are TRBV30 and TRBJ2-1, with 10 bases lining up with TRBD2. V was pared by 7 bases and J by 9 bases, with 12 bases of the junction left unmatched. Germline assignment: CDR1 GTSNPN and CDR2 SVGIG (reference sequence). The CDR3 totals 14 residues. The CDR3 nucleotides are TGTGCCTTTAAATGGGGGTCTAGCGGGGGTGAGCAGTTCTTC. Protein sequence: CAFKWGSSGGEQFF.

This chain connects TRBV30 to TRBJ2-5; TRBD2 aligns across 11 bases. The V segment lost 4 bases and the J segment 4 bases; nucleotides outside the gene matches: 5. Germline CDR1 is GTSNPN and CDR2 is SVGIG (reference sequence). The CDR3 is made up of 14 amino acids. CDR3 in DNA: TGTGCCTGGAATATGCTAGCGGGGGGAGAGACCCAGTACTTC. Encoded protein: CAWNMLAGGETQYF. Filled out from reference TRBV30 and TRBJ2-5, the complete variable domain reads SQTIHQWPATLVQPVGSPLSLECTVEGTSNPNLYWYRQAAGRGLQLLFYSVGIGQISSEVPQNLSASRPQDRQFILSSKKLLLSDSGFYLCAWNMLAGGETQYFGPGTRLLVL.

This clone occurred a few times. V is TRBV7-2 and J is TRBJ2-7, with 10 nucleotides matching TRBD2. J lost 5 bases, V lost 4 bases, and 8 bases had no gene match. This CDR3 comprises 15 residues. Germline assignment: CDR1 SGHTA and CDR2 FQGNSA. DNA for the CDR3: TGTGCCAGCAGCTCCCAGAGCGGGGGGGCCAACGAGCAGTACTTC. Protein product: CASSSQSGGANEQYF.